This T cell receptor beta chain derives from a study of T-cell reconstitution after alpha-beta-depleted transplantation in children. Comments on this clonotype: Germline is not matched at one junction end, which may reflect a read error.

Germline CDR1 and CDR2: SGHAT and FQDESV (reference sequence). The CDR3 sequence is 17 residues long. The authors prepared the TCRbeta library with unique molecular identifiers. TCRdb reprocessed the PCR reads with MiXCR, giving one entry per CDR3 protein. The data show some 290,000 distinct CDR3 sequences, around 9.6% seen once. The material sequenced was PBMCs from the stem cell graft donor, taken from the stem cell graft. V is TRBV11-1 and J is TRBJ2-1; TRBD2 is a possible D gene (6 bases). The receptor comes from a human donor who donated a stem cell graft to a child with SCID. The CDR3: CASRLGGNNSSYNEQFF. The DNA of the CDR3 is TGTGCCAGCAGGTTAGGAGGGAATAACAGCTCCTACAATGAGCAGTTCTTC.